This record looks at one T cell receptor beta chain sequence and its context. This sample stems from a study of CD8 T cells in Susac syndrome. This CDR3 contains 14 residues. Between the trimmed V and J ends, which lost 0 bases and 3 bases, there was a span of 9 bases. From germline, CDR1 is MNHEY and CDR2 SMNVEV (reference sequence). Random hexamers primed reverse transcription of roughly 0.45 to 1 ug RNA. TCR beta CDR3 was amplified by immunoSEQ multiplex PCR. This amplification extended across 54 Vbeta and 13 Jbeta segments. Using its own MiXCR run on the immunoSEQ multiplex PCR reads, TCRdb lists one record per CDR3 protein. Among approximately 300,000 distinct CDR3 sequences, about 82% were seen once, and the ten largest hold around 0.2%.

The TCR sequence derives from a human donor with multiple sclerosis. The chain links TRBV27 to TRBJ2-7; D gene uncertain. Source material: CD8+ T cells from PBMCs. The CDR3 protein is CASSLSYPGYEQYF. CDR3 DNA: TGTGCCAGCAGTTTATCCTATCCGGGCTACGAGCAGTACTTC.